The rows below give T cell receptor beta chains drawn from one sample of a study of blood T cell repertoires in COVID-19. Sequenced by immunoSEQ multiplex PCR; TCRdb stores in-frame clones only, minus some. This sample has some 380,000 clones, with about 89% found just once. The sample was PBMCs or T cells enriched from blood (not recorded which). Every receptor here comes from a man aged 30-40 years who had recovered from COVID-19. CDR3s include the opening cysteine and the closing phenylalanine or tryptophan. The order of the fields is clone size, V gene, D gene, J gene, CDR3 protein, CDR3 DNA. The D gene is left open where the match is weak. Not all rows give a size; the values are once, few, many and, for expanded clones, a class.

few	TRBV5-1	TRBD1	TRBJ2-7	CASSPTNTGGEQYF	TGCGCCAGCAGCCCCACTAATACAGGGGGCGAGCAGTACTTC
-	TRBV14	-	TRBJ1-6	CASSRRPRDSPLHF	TGTGCCAGCAGCCGGCGACCCAGGGATTCACCCCTCCACTTT
-	TRBV21-1	-	TRBJ1-6	CASRYEGQGHLDSSPLHF	TGTGCCAGCAGATACGAAGGACAGGGGCATTTGGATAGCTCACCCCTCCACTTT
-	TRBV19	TRBD2	TRBJ2-2	CASRALRGKAGELFF	TGTGCCAGTAGGGCTTTGCGGGGGAAGGCCGGGGAGCTGTTTTTT
-	TRBV5-5	-	TRBJ2-2	CASSLQGLAGELFF	TGTGCCAGCAGCTTGCAGGGTTTGGCCGGGGAGCTGTTTTTT
-	TRBV7-8	-	TRBJ1-4	CASRQDGPNEKLFF	TGTGCCAGCAGACAGGACGGTCCAAATGAAAAACTGTTTTTT
-	TRBV6-5	TRBD1	TRBJ2-3	CASSWDRKSTDTQYF	TGTGCCAGCAGTTGGGACAGGAAAAGCACAGATACGCAGTATTTT
-	TRBV3-1/TRBV3-2	-	TRBJ1-3	CASSQDLGQGGDTIYF	TGTGCCAGCAGCCAAGACTTAGGGCAGGGAGGGGACACCATATATTTT
-	TRBV5-1	TRBD1	TRBJ2-5	CASSLRQGVQETQYF	TGCGCCAGCAGCTTGCGGCAGGGGGTGCAGGAGACCCAGTACTTC
-	TRBV5-1	-	TRBJ1-1	CASSLILTGEAFF	TGCGCCAGCAGCTTGATCCTTACCGGTGAAGCTTTCTTT
-	TRBV9	-	TRBJ1-3	CASSAKGQGVSGNTIYF	TGTGCCAGCAGCGCTAAGGGGCAGGGCGTCTCTGGAAACACCATATATTTT